The 23 T cell receptor beta chains below all came from one sample that was sequenced in a study of T cells in Graves' hyperthyroidism and ophthalmopathy. The TCR beta CDR3 regions underwent amplification using RNA transcripts as the source. Primed by the HTBI set, a first-round RT-PCR was run on the TCR CDR3. TCRdb itself ran the multiplex PCR reads through MiXCR, one entry per CDR3 protein. The data contain some 510,000 distinct CDR3 sequences, roughly 20% of them singletons. The sample consisted of blood. Every receptor here comes from a man between 18 and 29 years old with Graves' hyperthyroidism.

This clonotype has at least ten counts. This chain connects TRBV9 to TRBJ1-2, with D unclear. The CDR3 contains 14 residues. V lost 0 bases and J 7 bases, leaving 13 bases between the germline ends. Germline V gives CDR1 SGDLS, CDR2 YYNGEE. CDR3 nucleotide sequence: TGTGCCAGCAGCGTAGTCCCAGAAGCAGGTGGCTACACCTTC. This codes for CASSVVPEAGGYTF.

This CDR3 is CASSYSSGTGNQETQYF. The CDR3 DNA follows: TGTGCCAGCAGTTACTCCTCCGGGACAGGGAACCAAGAGACCCAGTACTTC. V and J are TRBV6-2 or TRBV6-3 and TRBJ2-5; 9 positions match TRBD1. This CDR3 contains 17 residues. V trimming: 0 bases; J trimming: 0 bases; junction bases outside the gene matches: 5. Germline CDR1 and CDR2: MNHEY and SVGEGT.

Regarding this clonotype: It may be a read error: a sequence one base away is much more abundant. This rearrangement joins TRBV12-3 or TRBV12-4 to TRBJ2-5; 8 nucleotides line up with TRBD1. Trimming cost V 6 bases and J 5 bases; bases outside gene matches: 8. CDR3 size: 14 residues. The CDR3 loop reads CASSLWTGKETQYF. DNA of the CDR3: TGTGCCAGCAGCCTATGGACAGGGAAGGAGACCCAGTACTTC.

This clonotype was detected ten times or more. The rearrangement joins TRBV12-3 or TRBV12-4 to TRBJ2-7; tentatively, D is TRBD1 (5 bases). CDR3 length equals 12 residues. V was shortened by 5 bases and J by 7 bases, with 12 bases between the two germline ends. CDR3 coding DNA: TGTGCCAGCAGTAATCAAAGGGGTGAGCAGTACTTC. Amino acids: CASSNQRGEQYF.

This clonotype has a count of ten or more. The chain uses TRBV4-1 and TRBJ1-2, with a possible D match to TRBD1 (6 bases). Between the trimmed V and J ends, which lost 4 bases and 4 bases, there was a span of 16 bases. The CDR3 totals 15 residues. Germline V gives CDR1 MGHRA, CDR2 YSYEKL. The CDR3 sequence is CASSPLDGGGYGYTF. The CDR3 DNA is TGCGCCAGCAGCCCCCTTGACGGGGGCGGCTATGGCTACACCTTC.

V is TRBV19 and J is TRBJ1-6; possible D gene TRBD1, 6 bases. Trimming removed 4 bases from V and 7 bases from J, with 14 bases in between. Germline V gene lookup returns CDR1 LNHDA and CDR2 SQIVND (reference sequence). CDR3 length: 15 residues. CDR3: CASSSQGLPNSPLHF. CDR3 nucleotides: TGTGCCAGTAGTAGCCAGGGGCTTCCCAATTCACCCCTCCACTTT.

The chain has TRBV10-3 and TRBJ1-2; possibly TRBD1 for D (5 bases). Per the germline V gene, CDR1 is ENHRY and CDR2 is SYGVKD. Trimming removed 2 bases from V and 0 bases from J, with 25 bases in between. This CDR3 spans 20 amino acids. Here the CDR3 DNA reads TGTGCCATCAGTGAGCCTCATTCGGGGTCAGGGACGGCAACTAACTATGGCTACACCTTC. This encodes CAISEPHSGSGTATNYGYTF.

This clonotype was observed many times. V is TRBV20-1 and J is TRBJ2-5; D might be TRBD2 (6 bases). The V and J ends lost 5 bases and 2 bases respectively, with 9 bases between them. There are 12 residues in the CDR3. The V gene's germline CDR1 is DFQATT and CDR2 SNEGSKA (reference sequence). The CDR3 loop is CSAGSGQETQYF. DNA of the CDR3: TGCAGTGCTGGTAGCGGACAAGAGACCCAGTACTTC.

The chain links TRBV2 to TRBJ2-7, with TRBD1 as a possible D gene (6 bases). The CDR3 sequence is 11 residues long. Trimming cost V 8 bases and J 2 bases, with 7 bases left between them. Germline V lookup: CDR1 SNHLY, CDR2 FYNNEI. CDR3 nucleotides: TGTGCCAGCCAGGGGACCTACGAGCAGTACTTC. Translation: CASQGTYEQYF. Complete variable domain (other parts from reference TRBV2 and TRBJ2-7): EPEVTQTPSHQVTQMGQEVILRCVPISNHLYFYWYRQILGQKVEFLVSFYNNEISEKSEIFDDQFSVERPDGSNFTLKIRSTKLEDSAMYFCASQGTYEQYFGPGTRLTVT.

Details on this clonotype: No conserved phenylalanine or tryptophan ends this CDR3, so it is likely a read error. The chain links TRBV6-1 to TRBJ1-1; D may be TRBD1 (6 bases). Trimming stripped 5 bases from V and 8 bases from J, with 9 bases between. This CDR3 comprises 11 residues. The germline gives CDR1 MNHNS, CDR2 SASEGT. CDR3 in DNA: TGTGCCAGCAGTCCGGGGACAGAAGCTTTCTCT. Encoded protein: CASSPGTEAFS.

In this sample, this clonotype turned up many times. V is TRBV28 and J is TRBJ2-7; D unclear. V was clipped by 4 bases and J by 4 bases, with 11 bases between them. The CDR3 covers 13 residues. Germline loops: CDR1 MDHEN, CDR2 SYDVKM. CDR3 amino acids: CASSSPLLYEQYF. DNA of the CDR3: TGTGCCAGCAGTTCTCCCCTCCTTTACGAGCAGTACTTC.

This clonotype was counted many times. The chain recombines TRBV6-5 with TRBJ1-2; D may be TRBD1 (6 bases). The germline V and J ends were trimmed by 0 bases and 4 bases, with 12 bases remaining between them. This CDR3 region has 15 residues. In germline, CDR1 is MNHEY, CDR2 SVGAGI. This CDR3 is CASSYSRTVPYGYTF. The CDR3 DNA is TGTGCCAGCAGTTACTCGCGGACAGTCCCCTATGGCTACACCTTC.

This clonotype was picked up many times. The J gene is TRBJ1-2, the V gene TRBV19; no definite D call. Germline V gene data show CDR1 as LNHDA and CDR2 as SQIVND (reference sequence). V was cut by 3 bases and J by 7 bases, with 15 bases left in between. The CDR3 is made up of 14 amino acids. CDR3 nucleotide sequence: TGTGCCAGTAGTATTCAGCCGACGGAGTTTGGCTACACCTTC. Its protein product is CASSIQPTEFGYTF.

This rearrangement joins TRBV19 to TRBJ1-5; no firm D call. Trimming cost V 3 bases and J 0 bases, with 12 bases left between them. The CDR3 is 16 amino acids. Germline assignment: CDR1 LNHDA and CDR2 SQIVND (reference sequence). The CDR3 nucleotides are TGTGCCAGTAGTATTAACAACTTGCATAGCAATCAGCCCCAGCATTTT. Amino acid sequence: CASSINNLHSNQPQHF.

The DNA for the CDR3 is TGTGCCAGCAGCTTGGAAAGTCAGCCCCAGCATTTT. This gives the protein CASSLESQPQHF. The chain uses TRBV7-2 and TRBJ1-5; D is unresolved. CDR1 is SGHTA, CDR2 FQGNSA, per germline. The CDR3 spans 12 residues. V gave up 3 bases and J gave up 6 bases, with 6 bases separating them.

In its sample, this clonotype was seen many times. DNA of the CDR3: TGTGCCACCAGCAGTAGAAAGACCAAGGCGGGAGAGACCCAGTACTTC. Protein product: CATSSRKTKAGETQYF. This chain connects TRBV15 to TRBJ2-5; D possibly corresponds to TRBD2 (5 bases). Germline CDR1 LNHNV, CDR2 YYDKDF (reference sequence). The CDR3 runs to 16 residues. V gave up 3 bases and J gave up 4 bases, with 18 bases separating them.

This clonotype was picked up many times. The V and J genes are TRBV30 and TRBJ1-5; no definite D call. The CDR3 length is 14 residues. Trimming pared 1 base from V and 2 bases from J, leaving 9 bases between. Germline V gene lookup returns CDR1 GTSNPN and CDR2 SVGIG (reference sequence). This CDR3 reads CAWSEVSRNQPQHF. Written as DNA, the CDR3 is TGTGCCTGGAGTGAGGTCAGTCGCAATCAGCCCCAGCATTTT.

The table lists this clonotype with a few counts. The gene calls are TRBV11-3 and TRBJ2-6; weak D call: TRBD2 (6 bases). The CDR3 is 19 residues long. Trimming removed 4 bases from V and 1 base from J, with 20 bases in between. Germline assignment: CDR1 SGHNT and CDR2 YENEEA. The chain's CDR3 is CASSSSRKGGKSGANVLTF. The CDR3 region has the DNA TGTGCCAGCAGCTCTTCCAGGAAGGGAGGCAAGTCTGGGGCCAACGTCCTGACTTTC.

A remark on this clonotype: A read error is possible here, since a much larger clone lies one base away. The J gene is TRBJ1-1, the V gene TRBV28, with D unclear. The CDR3 is 12 residues long. The germline gives CDR1 MDHEN, CDR2 SYDVKM. The CDR3 protein is CACSPPLRGAFF. DNA for the CDR3: TGTGCCTGCAGCCCACCCCTAAGAGGGGCTTTCTTT.

On this clonotype itself: This may be a read error, as it is one base from a much larger clone. The V gene is TRBV6-2 or TRBV6-3, the J gene TRBJ2-2; no clear D gene. V was clipped by 6 bases and J by 2 bases, with 10 bases between them. This CDR3 comprises 14 residues. CDR1 is MNHEY and CDR2 is SVGEGT in the germline V gene. This CDR3 reads CASRGTINTGELFF. In DNA, the CDR3 is TGTGCCAGCAGAGGAACGATTAACACCGGGGAGCTGTTTTTT.

This clonotype appeared many times. The V call is TRBV20-1, the J call TRBJ2-5; D is possibly TRBD2 (6 bases). V was trimmed by 5 bases and J by 9 bases, leaving 19 bases between them. Germline V gene sequence: CDR1 DFQATT, CDR2 SNEGSKA (reference sequence). This CDR3 has 13 residues. The CDR3 nucleotides are TGCAGTGCTGCTGCGGGACCCCGATCAGCCCAGTACTTC. As protein: CSAAAGPRSAQYF.

This rearrangement joins TRBV28 to TRBJ2-3, with 7 bases matching TRBD2. CDR1 MDHEN and CDR2 SYDVKM come from the germline V gene. This CDR3 comprises 17 residues. Trimming at V came to 7 bases and at J to 1 base, leaving 14 bases not matched to a gene. Here the CDR3 DNA reads TGTGCCAGCAAGGTCGGGTTTAGAAGCGGGGGCACAGATACGCAGTATTTT. Protein: CASKVGFRSGGTDTQYF.

The rearrangement uses TRBV9 and TRBJ2-7; 7 nucleotides agree with TRBD1. CDR1 SGDLS and CDR2 YYNGEE come from the germline V gene. After removal of 5 bases from V and 5 bases from J, the junction contained 10 bases not matched to a gene. This CDR3 region has 14 residues. CDR3 sequence: CASSRSPDRNEQYF. As DNA, the CDR3 is TGTGCCAGCAGTCGGAGTCCGGACAGGAACGAGCAGTACTTC.